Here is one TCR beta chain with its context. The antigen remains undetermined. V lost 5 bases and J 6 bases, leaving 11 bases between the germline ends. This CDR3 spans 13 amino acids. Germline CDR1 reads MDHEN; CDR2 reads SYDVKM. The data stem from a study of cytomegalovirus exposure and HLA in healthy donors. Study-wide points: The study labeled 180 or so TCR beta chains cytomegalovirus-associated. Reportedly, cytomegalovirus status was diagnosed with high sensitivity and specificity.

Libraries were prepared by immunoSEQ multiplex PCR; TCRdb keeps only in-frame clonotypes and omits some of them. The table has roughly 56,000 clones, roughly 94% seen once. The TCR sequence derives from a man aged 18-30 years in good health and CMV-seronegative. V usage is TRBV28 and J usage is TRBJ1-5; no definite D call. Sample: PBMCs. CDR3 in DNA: TGTGCCAGCAGTATCGACCAGGTTCAGCCCCAGCATTTT. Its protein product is CASSIDQVQPQHF.